The 13 T cell receptor beta chains reported below all come from one sample, sequenced in a study of blood T cells in healthy people across ages. A J-beta primer mix and a sample-barcoded 5' primer were used in a second PCR of about 7 to 12 cycles. MiXCR was run by TCRdb on the 5' RACE reads, yielding one entry per CDR3 protein. The repertoire holds 850,000 or so distinct CDR3 sequences, around 30% seen once, with approximately 15% in the top ten. The sequenced sample consisted of blood. These receptors were obtained from an elderly woman in good health.

This clonotype occurred a few times. The CDR3 coding sequence is TGCAGTGCTAGAGATCTTACAGGTTTGAAGCATTTT. This encodes CSARDLTGLKHF. V usage is TRBV20-1 and J usage is TRBJ1-5, with D possibly TRBD1 on 5 matching bases. Germline-derived CDR1 and CDR2 are DFQATT and SNEGSKA (reference sequence). The length of the CDR3 is 12 residues. Trimming left V 0 bases short and J 14 bases short, with 14 bases between.

The J gene is TRBJ2-2, the V gene TRBV12-3 or TRBV12-4, with D possibly called TRBD1 or TRBD2 (5 bases each). Deletions cut 7 bases from V and 3 bases from J, with 15 bases between. This CDR3 has 15 amino acids. The CDR3 DNA is TGTGCCAGCATCCCCCTGGGGGTTTACACCGGGGAGCTGTTTTTT. The encoded protein is CASIPLGVYTGELFF.

This clonotype showed up many times. J is TRBJ1-5 and V is TRBV10-3, with D perhaps TRBD1 (6 bases). Germline-derived CDR1 and CDR2 are ENHRY and SYGVKD. This CDR3 spans 14 amino acids. The V end was cut by 3 bases, the J end by 7 bases, with 13 bases between. CDR3 amino acids: CAISDRTEMQPQHF. CDR3 bases: TGTGCCATCAGTGATAGGACAGAGATGCAGCCCCAGCATTTT.

This clonotype was seen only a few times. CDR3 sequence (DNA): TGTGCCAGCAGCTCGGTGACAGGGCTTGGACAGCCCCAGCATTTT. Protein sequence: CASSSVTGLGQPQHF. This chain connects TRBV7-8 to TRBJ1-5; TRBD1 matches at 7 bases. Trimming removed 4 bases from V and 7 bases from J; junction bases left unmatched: 10. The CDR3 totals 15 residues. Per germline, CDR1 SGHVS and CDR2 FQNEAQ.

J is TRBJ2-7 and V is TRBV2; maybe TRBD1 (6 bases). Looked up from germline, CDR1 is SNHLY and CDR2 is FYNNEI. The ends were cut back, 8 bases at V and 4 bases at J, with 15 bases in the middle. The CDR3 covers 13 residues. The CDR3 protein is CASEEQGGYEQYF. The CDR3 region has the DNA TGTGCCAGCGAGGAACAGGGTGGGTACGAGCAGTACTTC.

Details on this clonotype: This could be a read error, since a much larger clone is one nucleotide away. V is TRBV3-1 and J is TRBJ2-1; no clear D. Trimming left V 3 bases short and J 10 bases short, with 19 bases between. CDR1 and CDR2 (germline): LGHDT, YNNKEL (reference sequence). This CDR3 is built from 15 residues. CDR3 amino acids: CASSQATNEVYEQFF. Here the CDR3 DNA reads TGTGCCAGCAGCCAGGCCACCAACGAGGTCTACGAGCAGTTCTTC.

V and J are TRBV5-6 and TRBJ1-5; tentatively, D is TRBD1 (5 bases). The V and J ends lost 3 bases and 4 bases respectively, with 17 bases between them. There are 16 residues in the CDR3. From germline, CDR1 is SGHDT and CDR2 YYEEEE. CDR3 DNA: TGTGCCAGCAGCTCTTCTACAGGCATTCTTAATCAGCCCCAGCATTTT. As protein: CASSSSTGILNQPQHF.

This clonotype was counted many times. The chain combines TRBV6-5 with TRBJ2-3; D is perhaps TRBD2 (7 bases). CDR1 is MNHEY and CDR2 is SVGAGI in the germline V gene. CDR3 length: 15 amino acids. Trimming cost V 7 bases and J 3 bases, with 17 bases left between them. The CDR3 reads CASTLGGRGTDTQYF. CDR3 in DNA: TGTGCCAGCACCCTCGGGGGGCGAGGGACAGATACGCAGTATTTT.

In this sample, this clonotype turned up many times. This sequence joins TRBV11-3 and TRBJ2-1; possibly TRBD2 for D (5 bases). The germline V gene encodes CDR1 SGHNT and CDR2 YENEEA. This CDR3 is built from 15 residues. V lost 5 bases, J lost 1 base, and 12 bases lay in between. CDR3 residues: CASSPRLQSYNEQFF. The CDR3 DNA reads TGTGCCAGCAGCCCGCGACTACAATCCTACAATGAGCAGTTCTTC.

This clonotype was picked up a small number of times. This rearrangement joins TRBV20-1 to TRBJ2-1; 10 positions match TRBD2. Germline assignment: CDR1 DFQATT and CDR2 SNEGSKA (reference sequence). This CDR3 has 13 residues. After removal of 1 base from V and 11 bases from J, the junction contained 5 bases not matched to a gene. The CDR3 spells CSARVSGGGKQFF. The CDR3 DNA is TGCAGTGCTAGAGTAAGCGGGGGGGGGAAGCAGTTCTTC.

The chain joins TRBV7-9 to TRBJ2-1, with TRBD2 as a possible D gene (6 bases). V was shortened by 1 base and J by 9 bases, with 13 bases between the two germline ends. This CDR3 spans 14 amino acids. CDR1 is SEHNR and CDR2 is FQNEAQ in the germline V gene (reference sequence). The CDR3 here is CASSLGTEGGEQFF. The CDR3 nucleotides read TGTGCCAGCAGCTTAGGCACGGAGGGAGGTGAGCAGTTCTTC.

This clonotype has more than one count but fewer than ten. A read error is possible here, since a much larger clone lies one base away. This chain joins TRBV9 and TRBJ1-2; no clear D. Trimming pared 3 bases from V and 8 bases from J, leaving 23 bases between. The CDR3 runs 16 residues. Germline V gene data show CDR1 as SGDLS and CDR2 as YYNGEE. CDR3: CASSAQGPDSDGGYTF. In DNA form, the CDR3 reads TGTGCCAGCAGCGCCCAAGGGCCGGATAGTGACGGAGGCTACACCTTC. Looking up the rest from reference TRBV9 and TRBJ1-2 gives the full variable domain: DSGVTQTPKHLITATGQRVTLRCSPRSGDLSVYWYQQSLDQGLQFLIQYYNGEERAKGNILERFSAQQFPDLHSELNLSSLELGDSALYFCASSAQGPDSDGGYTFGSGTRLTVV.

Details on this clonotype: A much larger clone sits a single nucleotide away, making a read error possible. The genes are TRBV28 and TRBJ2-7, with 7 bases identical to TRBD1. CDR1 and CDR2 from the germline V gene are MDHEN and SYDVKM. V lost 5 bases and J lost 0; bases outside the gene matches: 7. The CDR3 length is 15 residues. The CDR3 protein is CASSLPGQASYEQYF. The DNA of the CDR3 is TGTGCCAGCAGTCTACCCGGACAGGCCTCCTACGAGCAGTACTTC.